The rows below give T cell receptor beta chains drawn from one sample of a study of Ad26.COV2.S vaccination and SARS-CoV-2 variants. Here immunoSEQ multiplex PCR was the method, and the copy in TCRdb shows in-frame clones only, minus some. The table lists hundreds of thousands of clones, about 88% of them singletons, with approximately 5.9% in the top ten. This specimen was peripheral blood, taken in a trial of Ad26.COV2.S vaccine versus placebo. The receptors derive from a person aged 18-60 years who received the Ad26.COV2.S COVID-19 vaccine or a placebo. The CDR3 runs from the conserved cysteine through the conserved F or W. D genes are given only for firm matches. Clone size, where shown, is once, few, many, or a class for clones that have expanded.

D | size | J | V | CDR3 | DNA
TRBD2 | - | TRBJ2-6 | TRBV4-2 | CASSQVSGGMTSGANVLTF | TGTGCCAGCAGCCAAGTAAGCGGGGGGATGACCTCTGGGGCCAACGTCCTGACTTTC
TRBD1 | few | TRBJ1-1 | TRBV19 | CASKDRSNTEAFF | TGTGCCAGTAAGGACAGGTCGAACACTGAAGCTTTCTTT
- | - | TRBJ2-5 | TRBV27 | CASSFNGETQYF | TGTGCCAGCAGTTTTAATGGGGAGACCCAGTACTTC
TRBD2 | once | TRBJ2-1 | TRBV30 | CAWGTSGANEQFF | TGTGCCTGGGGGACTAGCGGGGCTAATGAGCAGTTCTTC
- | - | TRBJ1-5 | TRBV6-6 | CATKQGSEDQPQHF | TGTGCCACGAAGCAGGGGTCGGAGGATCAGCCCCAGCATTTT
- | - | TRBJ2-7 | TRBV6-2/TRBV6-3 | CASSPGMGAYEQYF | TGTGCCAGCAGCCCAGGGATGGGAGCCTACGAGCAGTACTTC
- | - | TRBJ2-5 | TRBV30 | CAWRGSGGAGETQYF | TGTGCCTGGAGAGGTTCAGGGGGGGCGGGTGAGACCCAGTACTTC
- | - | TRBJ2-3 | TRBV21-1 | CASSTTPRGVRTDTQYF | TGTGCCAGCAGCACCACACCTCGGGGGGTGCGCACAGATACGCAGTATTTT
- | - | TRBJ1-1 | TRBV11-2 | CASSSRGAEAFF | TGTGCCAGCAGCTCCAGGGGCGCTGAAGCTTTCTTT
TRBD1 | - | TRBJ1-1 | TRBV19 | CASSISDRGLVAFF | TGTGCCAGTAGTATATCGGACAGGGGGTTAGTAGCTTTCTTT
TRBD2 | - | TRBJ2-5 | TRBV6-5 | CASRPGLKETQYF | TGTGCCAGCAGACCGGGACTAAAAGAGACCCAGTACTTC
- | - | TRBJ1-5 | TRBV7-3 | CASSVEGGQPQHF | TGTGCCAGCAGCGTGGAGGGTGGTCAGCCCCAGCATTTT
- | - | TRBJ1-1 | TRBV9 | CASSVGSFSGQYIRRAFF | TGTGCCAGCAGCGTCGGAAGCTTTAGCGGACAGTACATTAGGCGGGCTTTCTTT
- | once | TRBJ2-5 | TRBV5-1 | CASSFPLGDQETQYF | TGCGCCAGCAGCTTCCCACTGGGGGACCAAGAGACCCAGTACTTC
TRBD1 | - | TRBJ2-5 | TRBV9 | CASSVGTGSETQYF | TGTGCCAGCAGCGTAGGGACAGGGAGTGAGACCCAGTACTTC
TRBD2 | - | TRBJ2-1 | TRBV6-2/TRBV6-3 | CASSSGTSGRGRHNEQFF | TGTGCCAGCAGTTCCGGGACTAGCGGGAGGGGGAGGCACAATGAGCAGTTCTTC
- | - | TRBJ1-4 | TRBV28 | CASSTLSGGNEKLFF | TGTGCCAGCAGTACGCTTTCGGGGGGTAATGAAAAACTGTTTTTT
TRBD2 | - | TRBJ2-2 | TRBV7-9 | CASSRLAIYTGELFF | TGTGCCAGCAGCCGACTAGCGATTTATACAGGGGAGCTGTTTTTT
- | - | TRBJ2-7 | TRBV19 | CASSVLGPGSYEQYF | TGTGCCAGTAGTGTACTAGGACCGGGGAGCTACGAGCAGTACTTC
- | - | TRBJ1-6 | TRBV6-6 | CASSPLYGSPLHF | TGTGCCAGCAGCCCACTCTACGGGTCACCCCTCCACTTT
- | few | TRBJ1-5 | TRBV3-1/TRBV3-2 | CASSQDTDLGRNQPQHF | TGTGCCAGCAGCCAAGATACGGACCTAGGACGTAATCAGCCCCAGCATTTT
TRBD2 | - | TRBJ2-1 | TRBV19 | CASKKREGYNEQFF | TGTGCCAGTAAGAAACGGGAGGGGTACAATGAGCAGTTCTTC
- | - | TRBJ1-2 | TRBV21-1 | CASSKEGGRPYYGYTF | TGTGCCAGCAGCAAAGAGGGGGGCAGGCCATACTATGGCTACACCTTC
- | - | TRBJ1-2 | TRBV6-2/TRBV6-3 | CASSYEGTRGYTF | TGTGCCAGCAGTTATGAAGGGACGCGTGGCTACACCTTC
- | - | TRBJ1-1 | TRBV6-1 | CASSEILSIAFF | TGTGCCAGCAGTGAAATCCTTTCGATTGCTTTCTTT
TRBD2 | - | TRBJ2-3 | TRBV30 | CAWRTSGTTDTQYF | TGTGCCTGGAGGACTAGCGGAACCACAGATACGCAGTATTTT
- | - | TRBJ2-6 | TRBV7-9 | CASSRTSGANVLTF | TGTGCCAGCAGCCGTACCTCTGGGGCCAACGTCCTGACTTTC
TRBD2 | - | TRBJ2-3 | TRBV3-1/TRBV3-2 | CASSQEGGSGRDLQYF | TGTGCCAGCAGCCAAGAAGGGGGTAGCGGGAGGGATTTGCAGTATTTT
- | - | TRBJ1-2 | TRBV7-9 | CASSQTLLAVGYTF | TGTGCCAGCAGTCAAACTCTTCTTGCCGTAGGCTACACCTTC
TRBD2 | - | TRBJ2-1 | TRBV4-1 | CASSLTPSGVVNEQFF | TGCGCCAGCAGCCTCACACCTAGCGGGGTAGTCAATGAGCAGTTCTTC
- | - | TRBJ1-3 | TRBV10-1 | CAFQGSGNTIYF | TGCGCCTTCCAGGGGTCTGGAAACACCATATATTTT
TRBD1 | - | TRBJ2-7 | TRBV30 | CAWTSGTDYEQYF | TGTGCCTGGACCTCTGGGACAGACTACGAGCAGTACTTC
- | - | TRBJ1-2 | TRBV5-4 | CASSLAGGGGGYGYTF | TGTGCCAGCAGCTTGGCGGGCGGAGGAGGAGGCTATGGCTACACCTTC
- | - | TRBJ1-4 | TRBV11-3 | CASRGRGVVREKLFF | TGTGCCAGCAGAGGTCGGGGTGTAGTTCGTGAAAAACTGTTTTTT
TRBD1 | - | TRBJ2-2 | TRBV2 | CASSGQGPGELFF | TGTGCCAGCAGTGGACAGGGCCCCGGGGAGCTGTTTTTT
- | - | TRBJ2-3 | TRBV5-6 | CASSLVVTDTQYF | TGTGCCAGCAGCTTGGTGGTTACAGATACGCAGTATTTT
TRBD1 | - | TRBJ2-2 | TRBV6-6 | CASSYFPGQGAGELFF | TGTGCCAGCAGTTACTTCCCGGGACAGGGGGCCGGGGAGCTGTTTTTT
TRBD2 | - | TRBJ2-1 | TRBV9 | CASTQLAGEYNEQFF | TGTGCCAGCACTCAGTTAGCGGGGGAATACAATGAGCAGTTCTTC
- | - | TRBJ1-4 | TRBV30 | CAWSVRGAYNEKLFF | TGTGCCTGGAGTGTTCGGGGGGCGTATAATGAAAAACTGTTTTTT
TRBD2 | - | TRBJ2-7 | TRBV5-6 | CASSFPRLAGGPADEQYF | TGTGCCAGCAGCTTCCCCAGACTAGCGGGAGGGCCAGCGGACGAGCAGTACTTC
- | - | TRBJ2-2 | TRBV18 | CASSPRQVLTGELFF | TGTGCCAGCTCACCACGACAGGTGCTCACCGGGGAGCTGTTTTTT
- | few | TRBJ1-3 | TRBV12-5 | CAKIGEITGNTIYF | TGTGCAAAAATAGGTGAAATTACTGGAAACACCATATATTTT
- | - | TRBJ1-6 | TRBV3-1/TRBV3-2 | CASSQDLGRYNSPLHF | TGTGCCAGCAGCCAAGATTTGGGACGGTATAATTCACCCCTCCACTTT
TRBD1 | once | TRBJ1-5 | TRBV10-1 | CASSESARGDRPWQPQHF | TGCGCCAGCAGTGAGTCGGCACGGGGGGACAGGCCATGGCAGCCCCAGCATTTT
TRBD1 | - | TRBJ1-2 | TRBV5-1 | CASSLYGQGFLVNYGYTF | TGCGCCAGCAGCCTTTACGGACAGGGGTTCCTAGTCAACTATGGCTACACCTTC
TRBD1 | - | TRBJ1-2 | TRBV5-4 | CASSLMGRDRPYGYTF | TGTGCCAGCAGCTTGATGGGGCGGGACAGGCCCTATGGCTACACCTTC
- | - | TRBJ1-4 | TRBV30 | CAWMVPGPMNEKLFF | TGTGCCTGGATGGTCCCGGGACCGATGAATGAAAAACTGTTTTTT
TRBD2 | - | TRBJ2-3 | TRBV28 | CASSSPWERGVIDTQYF | TGTGCCAGCAGTTCCCCGTGGGAGCGGGGGGTGATAGATACGCAGTATTTT
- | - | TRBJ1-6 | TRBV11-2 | CASSPRYVGSSPLHF | TGTGCCAGCAGCCCCCGATACGTCGGGAGTTCACCCCTCCACTTT
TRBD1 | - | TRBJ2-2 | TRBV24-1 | CATSDSRTGGAGGNAGELFF | TGTGCCACCAGTGATTCGAGGACAGGGGGCGCAGGAGGTAATGCCGGGGAGCTGTTTTTT
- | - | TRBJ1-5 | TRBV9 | CASSVGESYSNQPQHF | TGTGCCAGCAGCGTAGGAGAAAGTTATAGCAATCAGCCCCAGCATTTT
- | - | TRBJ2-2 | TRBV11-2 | CASSPLGTGELFF | TGTGCCAGCAGCCCCCTCGGGACCGGGGAGCTGTTTTTT
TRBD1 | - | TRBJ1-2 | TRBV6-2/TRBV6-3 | CASSLPGQGARGGTRNYGYTF | TGTGCCAGCAGTCTTCCGGGACAGGGGGCGCGAGGAGGAACCCGAAACTATGGCTACACCTTC
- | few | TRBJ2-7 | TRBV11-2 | CASSFSTGLIYEQYF | TGTGCCAGCAGCTTTTCGACAGGACTGATCTACGAGCAGTACTTC
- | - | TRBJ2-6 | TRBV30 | CAWRPGQWANSGANVLTF | TGTGCCTGGAGACCGGGGCAGTGGGCGAACTCTGGGGCCAACGTCCTGACTTTC